The 8 T cell receptor beta chains below all came from one sample that was sequenced in a study of cytomegalovirus exposure and HLA in healthy donors. Method: immunoSEQ multiplex PCR; TCRdb's copy keeps in-frame clones and lacks some. The data hold about 73,000 clones, with 90% to 95% observed a single time. Sequenced sample: PBMCs. The source of these receptors is a man aged 18 to 29 in good health and CMV-seronegative.

This clone was seen just once. The chain is built from TRBV6-6 and TRBJ1-1; possible D gene TRBD1, 5 bases. V dropped 0 bases and J dropped 4 bases, with 15 bases sitting between them. Per the germline V gene, CDR1 is MNHNY and CDR2 is SVGAGI (reference sequence). CDR3 length: 16 residues. CDR3 loop: CASSYSRQGSSTEAFF. The DNA for the CDR3 is TGTGCCAGCAGTTACTCTCGTCAGGGAAGTTCCACTGAAGCTTTCTTT.

This chain links TRBV5-1 with TRBJ2-7; 8 bases are a match to TRBD1. Looked up from germline, CDR1 is SGHRS and CDR2 is YFSETQ. J gave up 3 bases and V 5 bases, and 10 bases lay outside the gene matches. The CDR3 is 15 residues long. DNA for the CDR3: TGCGCCAGCAGACAGGACAGGGCCGGAGGCTACGAGCAGTACTTC. Protein: CASRQDRAGGYEQYF.

The chain employs TRBV7-9 and TRBJ1-1; 7 positions agree with TRBD1. The CDR3 has 13 amino acids. Germline-derived CDR1 and CDR2 are SEHNR and FQNEAQ (reference sequence). V lost 1 base, J lost 9 bases, and 5 bases stayed unmatched. CDR3 residues: CASSLVLRGQAFF. The CDR3, as DNA: TGTGCCAGCAGCTTAGTGTTGAGGGGGCAAGCTTTCTTT.

This chain connects TRBV28 to TRBJ1-2; TRBD1 agrees at 9 bases. Germline lookup yields CDR1 MDHEN and CDR2 SYDVKM. This CDR3 contains 18 residues. J lost 4 bases, V lost 5 bases, and 17 bases had no gene match. The CDR3 here is CASSGARDRVTGPYGYTF. In DNA, the CDR3 is TGTGCCAGCAGTGGCGCCCGGGACAGGGTAACCGGGCCCTATGGCTACACCTTC.

The gene calls are TRBV5-6 and TRBJ1-1; TRBD1 is a possible D gene (5 bases). Germline V gene data show CDR1 as SGHDT and CDR2 as YYEEEE. The ends were cut back, 4 bases at V and 4 bases at J, with 17 bases in the middle. There are 15 residues in the CDR3. The CDR3 reads CASSIKTGPFTEAFF. The DNA of the CDR3 is TGTGCCAGCAGCATAAAAACAGGCCCGTTCACTGAAGCTTTCTTT.

The chain is built from TRBV10-2 and TRBJ1-4; D might be TRBD1 (6 bases). Germline CDR1 and CDR2: WSHSY and SAAADI. The germline V and J ends were trimmed by 5 bases and 4 bases, with 11 bases remaining between them. The CDR3 runs 14 residues. The CDR3 DNA sequence: TGCGCCAGCAGTCGACAGGACCTTAATGAAAAACTGTTTTTT. Its protein product is CASSRQDLNEKLFF.

This clone came up once. The V call is TRBV30, the J call TRBJ1-2; TRBD1 aligns across 8 bases. The trim removed 4 bases at V and 1 base at J, leaving 8 bases unmatched. CDR3 size: 15 residues. CDR1 is GTSNPN, CDR2 SVGIG, per germline (reference sequence). CDR3 nucleotides: TGTGCCTGGACGACAGGGGCCCCGGGTAACTATGGCTACACCTTC. It encodes CAWTTGAPGNYGYTF.

The chain employs TRBV5-1 and TRBJ1-3; D might be TRBD1 (5 bases). Trimming shortened V by 4 bases and J by 5 bases, and 13 bases separated the two germline ends. The CDR3 has 14 residues. The germline gives CDR1 SGHRS, CDR2 YFSETQ. Written as DNA, the CDR3 is TGCGCCAGCAGCACTTCGTCAGGGCGAAACACCATATATTTT. It codes for CASSTSSGRNTIYF.